Given below is one TCR beta chain in context. What it binds is not known. Researchers ran the PCR with 60 Vbeta and 13 Jbeta primers. Some clones are missing from TCRdb's copy, which holds only in-frame ones; the method was immunoSEQ multiplex PCR. This table has more than 140,000 clones, almost 85% appearing once. The V gene lost 5 bases and the J gene lost 4 bases, with 15 bases spanning the gap. There are 15 residues in the CDR3. Germline assignment: CDR1 MDHEN and CDR2 SYDVKM. This sample stems from a study of cytomegalovirus exposure and HLA in healthy donors. Whole-study findings and limits: Immune exposure information available was restricted to CMV serostatus. Reported performance of the classifier showed diagnosis of cytomegalovirus status with high specificity and sensitivity. Altogether, about 160 TCR beta chains were recorded as cytomegalovirus-associated.

This TCR came from a woman aged 40 to 49 in good health and CMV-seronegative. The material sequenced was PBMCs. The rearrangement joins TRBV28 to TRBJ2-1, with a tentative D call TRBD2 (5 bases). The CDR3: CASSPRGRTYNEQFF. Written as DNA, the CDR3 is TGTGCCAGCAGTCCCCGCGGGCGTACATACAATGAGCAGTTCTTC.